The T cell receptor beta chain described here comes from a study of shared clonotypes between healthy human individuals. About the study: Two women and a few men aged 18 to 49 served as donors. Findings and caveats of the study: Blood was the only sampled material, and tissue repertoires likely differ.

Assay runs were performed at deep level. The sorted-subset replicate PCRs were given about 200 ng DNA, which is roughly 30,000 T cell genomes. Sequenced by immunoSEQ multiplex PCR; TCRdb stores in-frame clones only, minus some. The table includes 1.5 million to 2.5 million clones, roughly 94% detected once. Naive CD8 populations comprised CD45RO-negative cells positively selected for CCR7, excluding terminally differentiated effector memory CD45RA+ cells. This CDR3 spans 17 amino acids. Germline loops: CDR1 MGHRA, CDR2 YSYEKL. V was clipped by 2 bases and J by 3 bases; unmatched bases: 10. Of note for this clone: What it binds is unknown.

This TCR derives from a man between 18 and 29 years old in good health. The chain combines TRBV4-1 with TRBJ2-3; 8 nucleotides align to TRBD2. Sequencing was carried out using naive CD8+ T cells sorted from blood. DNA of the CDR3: TGCGCCAGCAGCCAAAGAATCGGGGGGGCCGAGACAGATACGCAGTATTTT. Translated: CASSQRIGGAETDTQYF.